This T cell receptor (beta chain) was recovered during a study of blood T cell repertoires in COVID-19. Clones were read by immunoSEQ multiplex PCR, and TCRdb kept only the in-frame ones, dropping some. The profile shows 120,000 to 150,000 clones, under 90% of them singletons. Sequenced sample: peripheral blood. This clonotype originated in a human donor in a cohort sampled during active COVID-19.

CDR3 sequence reads: CASSSRDRFTEAFF. DNA of the CDR3: TGTGCCAGCAGCTCTCGGGACAGGTTCACTGAAGCTTTCTTT. This chain links TRBV7-8 with TRBJ1-1; 8 bases fit TRBD1. This CDR3 region has 14 residues. Germline V gives CDR1 SGHVS, CDR2 FQNEAQ. Trimming at V came to 4 bases and at J to 4 bases, leaving 5 bases not matched to a gene. Full variable domain (rest looked up from reference TRBV7-8 and TRBJ1-1): GAGVSQSPRYKVAKRGQDVALRCDPISGHVSLFWYQQALGQGPEFLTYFQNEAQLDKSGLPSDRFFAERPEGSVSTLKIQRTQQEDSAVYLCASSSRDRFTEAFFGQGTRLTVV.